A single sample gave rise to the 7 T cell receptor beta chains below, sequenced in a study of blood T cell repertoires in COVID-19. This table comes from immunoSEQ multiplex PCR, and its TCRdb copy is limited to in-frame clones, with some not included. Of 100,000 or so clones in the sample, around 83% were seen once. Sequencing used peripheral blood. The origin of the receptors is a man between 65 and 85 years old with active or convalescent COVID-19.

J is TRBJ1-5 and V is TRBV18, with TRBD1 matching over 10 bases. Looked up from germline, CDR1 is KGHSH and CDR2 is LQKENI. Unmatched junction bases numbered 2, after V lost 0 bases and J lost 6 bases. This CDR3 comprises 15 residues. The CDR3 protein is CASSPPGQGIQPQHF. CDR3 bases: TGTGCCAGCTCACCACCGGGACAGGGGATTCAGCCCCAGCATTTT.

The rearrangement uses TRBV7-8 and TRBJ1-2; TRBD1 is a possible D gene (5 bases). Between the trimmed V and J ends, which lost 2 bases and 4 bases, there was a span of 8 bases. The CDR3 spans 13 residues. CDR1 and CDR2 from the germline V gene are SGHVS and FQNEAQ. CDR3 region: CASSLSQGYGYTF. In DNA form, the CDR3 reads TGTGCCAGCAGCTTAAGTCAGGGCTATGGCTACACCTTC.

This CDR3 is CASSHNGKGRTYNEQFF. CDR3 DNA sequence: TGCGCCAGCAGCCACAATGGCAAGGGGCGAACCTACAATGAGCAGTTCTTC. V is TRBV5-1 and J is TRBJ2-1; D might be TRBD1 (5 bases). The ends were cut back, 4 bases at V and 2 bases at J, with 19 bases in the middle. Germline values: CDR1 SGHRS, CDR2 YFSETQ. This CDR3 is 17 amino acids long.

This clone appeared a few times. The chain is built from TRBV2 and TRBJ2-7, with 9 bases fitting TRBD1. This CDR3 spans 14 amino acids. The J segment lost 2 bases and the V segment lost 5 bases, leaving 4 bases of the junction unmatched. The V gene's germline CDR1 is SNHLY and CDR2 FYNNEI. The chain's CDR3 is CASSPRDRAYEQYF. Here the CDR3 DNA reads TGTGCCAGCAGTCCCCGGGACAGGGCCTACGAGCAGTACTTC.

V usage is TRBV30 and J usage is TRBJ1-2; TRBD1 might be the D (6 bases). Per the germline V gene, CDR1 is GTSNPN and CDR2 is SVGIG (reference sequence). This CDR3 is built from 12 residues. V dropped 4 bases and J dropped 8 bases, with 14 bases sitting between them. CDR3 DNA: TGTGCCTGGAATAACAGGGAGGGGGGCTACACCTTC. Translating it yields CAWNNREGGYTF.

The V and J genes are TRBV7-8 and TRBJ1-5, with 10 bases matching TRBD1. With 7 bases clipped from V and 5 bases from J, the junction kept 5 bases outside the gene matches. CDR3 size: 14 residues. Germline CDR1 is SGHVS and CDR2 is FQNEAQ. The CDR3 coding sequence is TGTGCCAGCACCTCCGGGACAGGGGATCAGCCCCAGCATTTT. This codes for CASTSGTGDQPQHF.

The rearrangement joins TRBV7-6 to TRBJ1-2, with TRBD1 matching 8 bases. The length of the CDR3 is 13 residues. The germline CDR1 and CDR2 sequences are SGHVS and FNYEAQ. With 2 bases clipped from V and 7 bases from J, the junction kept 3 bases outside the gene matches. CDR3 in amino acids: CASSLQGAVGYTF. CDR3 DNA sequence: TGTGCCAGCAGCTTACAGGGGGCGGTTGGCTACACCTTC.